A selection of T cell receptor beta chains follows, all from one sample in a study of stem cell transplantation in POMP-related autoinflammatory disease. TCRdb's table, derived via immunoSEQ multiplex PCR, lists solely in-frame clones and lacks some. This table has tens of thousands of clones, approximately 85% appearing once. Material: CD4+ T cells from PBMCs, obtained before stem cell transplantation. The source is a human donor with POMP-related autoinflammation and immune dysregulation (PRAID). Each CDR3 is given with its conserved first and last residue. A D gene is named only where the DNA matches it firmly. Clone sizes are given selectively: once, few, many, or a class where the clone is expanded.

TRBV12-5	TRBJ2-7	NA	NA	TGTGCTAGTGGCGACAGAACCTACGAGCAGTACTTC	CASGDRTYEQYF
TRBV5-1	TRBJ2-3	NA	NA	TGCGCCAGCAGCTTGGGACACGCAGATACGCAGTATTTT	CASSLGHADTQYF
TRBV5-1	TRBJ2-5	NA	TRBD2	TGCGCCAGCAGCTCACTAGCGGGGTCCCAAGAGACCCAGTACTTC	CASSSLAGSQETQYF
TRBV4-1	TRBJ1-1	NA	TRBD1	TGCGCCAGCAGCCAAGGTCAGGGGGGATGGAACACTGAAGCTTTCTTT	CASSQGQGGWNTEAFF
TRBV5-1	TRBJ1-4	few	NA	TGCGCCAGCAGGGACAGTACTAATGAAAAACTGTTTTTT	CASRDSTNEKLFF
TRBV6-1	TRBJ2-7	NA	TRBD2	TGTGCCAGCAGTGTGTGGGGGGGCGAGCAGTACTTC	CASSVWGGEQYF
TRBV5-6	TRBJ2-6	NA	NA	TGTGCCAGCAGTCCCGGACAGCTATGGGCCAACGTCCTGACTTTC	CASSPGQLWANVLTF
TRBV6-6	TRBJ1-1	NA	NA	TGTGCCAGCAGTTACCGGACGCCTGAAGCTTTCTTT	CASSYRTPEAFF
TRBV30	TRBJ1-4	NA	NA	TGTGCCTGGAGTCCGAGAGGGGCTACTAATGAAAAACTGTTTTTT	CAWSPRGATNEKLFF
TRBV5-1	TRBJ2-1	once	TRBD2	TGCGCCAGCAGTTCACTAGCGGGCCTCTACAATGAGCAGTTCTTC	CASSSLAGLYNEQFF
TRBV7-9	TRBJ2-7	few	NA	TGTGCCAGCAGCCCAGGGGGGGCCTACGAGCAGTACTTC	CASSPGGAYEQYF
TRBV2	TRBJ1-5	NA	NA	TGTGCCAGCAGTGATCGGGCGACCGTCAATCAGCCCCAGCATTTT	CASSDRATVNQPQHF
TRBV4-1	TRBJ2-3	NA	TRBD2	TGCGCCAGCAGCCACGACACTAGCGGGGGTAGGGATACGCAGTATTTT	CASSHDTSGGRDTQYF